One and the same sample provided the 22 T cell receptor beta chains below, sequenced in a study of blood T cell repertoires in COVID-19. The method was immunoSEQ multiplex PCR; TCRdb's version includes in-frame clones alone and lacks a portion of them. The sample holds over 200,000 clones, approximately 90% seen once. Material: PBMCs or T cells enriched from blood (not recorded which). Source of these receptors: a man aged 30 to 39 who had recovered from COVID-19.

V is TRBV5-1 and J is TRBJ2-3; 9 positions agree with TRBD2. The germline gives CDR1 SGHRS, CDR2 YFSETQ. CDR3 size: 16 residues. V dropped 2 bases and J dropped 5; count of bases not matched to a gene: 9. This chain's CDR3 is CASSLAVAGVGDTQYF. Here the CDR3 DNA reads TGCGCCAGCAGCTTAGCGGTAGCGGGGGTCGGAGATACGCAGTATTTT.

The chain recombines TRBV7-2 with TRBJ2-7; D call uncertain. Germline CDR1 is SGHTA and CDR2 is FQGNSA. V was shortened by 4 bases and J by 3 bases, with 10 bases between the two germline ends. The CDR3 sequence is 13 residues long. The CDR3 here is CASSSLPSYEQYF. DNA for the CDR3: TGTGCCAGCAGCTCCCTCCCGAGCTACGAGCAGTACTTC.

The chain joins TRBV6-5 to TRBJ2-1; D perhaps matches TRBD2 (5 bases). The germline CDR1 and CDR2 sequences are MNHEY and SVGAGI. The length of the CDR3 is 15 residues. Trimming left V 2 bases short and J 7 bases short, with 15 bases between. For the CDR3, the DNA is TGTGCCAGCAGTTACCTAAACTCGGGCGGGAATGAGCAGTTCTTC. Translating it yields CASSYLNSGGNEQFF.

The chain couples TRBV6-5 to TRBJ1-4; a weak D match, TRBD1 (5 bases). The CDR3 covers 15 residues. CDR1 is MNHEY and CDR2 is SVGAGI in the germline V gene. V was clipped by 7 bases and J by 5 bases, with 17 bases between them. CDR3 nucleotides: TGTGCCAGCACCGAACTGGGCAGGGTAAATGAAAAACTGTTTTTT. Its translation: CASTELGRVNEKLFF.

V usage is TRBV27 and J usage is TRBJ2-7; 7 bases are a match to TRBD1. This CDR3 is 13 amino acids long. The trim removed 2 bases at V and 3 bases at J, leaving 1 base unmatched. Germline CDR1 and CDR2: MNHEY and SMNVEV (reference sequence). This chain's CDR3 is CASSLQGDYEQYF. The CDR3 nucleotides read TGTGCCAGCAGTTTACAGGGGGACTACGAGCAGTACTTC.

The chain joins TRBV19 to TRBJ2-1, with D tentatively TRBD1 (6 bases). V was pared by 6 bases and J by 7 bases, with 16 bases between. CDR3 length: 14 amino acids. Germline CDR1 reads LNHDA; CDR2 reads SQIVND (reference sequence). The CDR3 DNA reads TGTGCCAGTAGCCACCAGGGGCAGGTAAATGAGCAGTTCTTC. Translated, it gives CASSHQGQVNEQFF.

The chain couples TRBV18 to TRBJ1-5, with D unclear. The ends were cut back, 3 bases at V and 5 bases at J, with 17 bases in the middle. This CDR3 spans 16 amino acids. CDR1 is KGHSH and CDR2 is LQKENI in the germline V gene. CDR3 nucleotide sequence: TGTGCCAGCTCACCCCCGAGTAGTCAAAGCTATCAGCCCCAGCATTTT. It yields the protein CASSPPSSQSYQPQHF. Full variable domain (missing parts from reference TRBV18 and TRBJ1-5): NAGVMQNPRHLVRRRGQEARLRCSPMKGHSHVYWYRQLPEEGLKFMVYLQKENIIDESGMPKERFSAEFPKEGPSILRIQQVVRGDSAAYFCASSPPSSQSYQPQHFGDGTRLSIL.

The chain links TRBV29-1 to TRBJ1-3; weak D call: TRBD1 (5 bases). Per germline, CDR1 SQVTM and CDR2 ANQGSEA. The CDR3 totals 14 residues. V was pared by 7 bases and J by 0 bases, with 13 bases between. The CDR3 DNA reads as TGCAGCGGAAAGGACACCAACTCTGGAAACACCATATATTTT. This sequence encodes CSGKDTNSGNTIYF.

The chain uses TRBV12-3 or TRBV12-4 and TRBJ1-1, with D tentatively TRBD1 (5 bases). V was cut by 7 bases and J by 1 base, with 10 bases left in between. This CDR3 is 13 amino acids long. CDR3 protein: CASTPGGNTEAFF. The DNA for the CDR3 is TGTGCCAGCACTCCCGGGGGGAACACTGAAGCTTTCTTT.

This clone was picked up a small number of times. This sequence joins TRBV28 and TRBJ1-5; D possibly corresponds to TRBD1 (6 bases). V lost 5 bases, J lost 7 bases, and 15 bases lay in between. The germline V gene encodes CDR1 MDHEN and CDR2 SYDVKM. This CDR3 spans 14 amino acids. DNA of the CDR3: TGTGCCAGCAGTGCTCATATCAGGGGCCAGCCCCAGCATTTT. This translates into CASSAHIRGQPQHF.

The CDR3 DNA reads TGTGCCAGCTCACCACCGGGACAGGGGGCAACTAATGAAAAACTGTTTTTT. As protein: CASSPPGQGATNEKLFF. The rearrangement links TRBV18 to TRBJ1-4, with 11 bases lining up with TRBD1. J gave up 0 bases and V 0 bases, and 0 bases lay outside the gene matches. The CDR3 runs to 17 residues. Germline V lookup: CDR1 KGHSH, CDR2 LQKENI.

This chain uses TRBV7-9 with TRBJ1-5; D is unclear. Trimming took 4 bases from V and 2 from J, leaving 18 bases between them. The CDR3 loop spans 17 amino acids. CDR1 and CDR2 from the germline V gene are SEHNR and FQNEAQ (reference sequence). The CDR3 sequence: CASSYGPPGRGNQPQHF. Here the CDR3 DNA reads TGTGCCAGCAGCTACGGACCCCCGGGAAGGGGCAATCAGCCCCAGCATTTT.

The chain combines TRBV27 with TRBJ2-5, with 8 bases identical to TRBD1. Per the germline V gene, CDR1 is MNHEY and CDR2 is SMNVEV (reference sequence). The CDR3 extends over 16 amino acids. V lost 6 bases to trimming and J lost 5 bases; unmatched junction nucleotides: 14. This CDR3 reads CASSLGRTGRKETQYF. DNA for the CDR3: TGTGCCAGCAGCCTAGGGAGGACAGGGCGGAAGGAGACCCAGTACTTC.

This rearrangement joins TRBV28 to TRBJ1-2, with a tentative D call TRBD1 (6 bases). Germline V gene data show CDR1 as MDHEN and CDR2 as SYDVKM. Trimming pared 6 bases from V and 4 bases from J, leaving 9 bases between. The CDR3 is 12 amino acids. The CDR3 nucleotides are TGTGCCAGCAGGAGGGGGGGCTATGGCTACACCTTC. Its protein product is CASRRGGYGYTF.

The chain couples TRBV14 to TRBJ1-2; D remains ambiguous. The germline gives CDR1 SGHDN, CDR2 FVKESK. Trimming pared 2 bases from V and 3 bases from J, leaving 10 bases between. This CDR3 has 14 amino acids. In nucleotides, the CDR3 is TGTGCCAGCAGCCAAACGGTCTTAGACTATGGCTACACCTTC. Translation: CASSQTVLDYGYTF.

The chain is built from TRBV5-8 and TRBJ1-6; D remains unclear. Trimming shortened V by 0 bases and J by 10 bases, and 8 bases separated the two germline ends. This CDR3 region has 13 residues. Germline lookup yields CDR1 SGHTS and CDR2 YDEGEE. CDR3 sequence: CASSLEAGSPLHF. For the CDR3, the DNA is TGTGCCAGCAGCTTGGAGGCGGGCTCACCCCTCCACTTT.

The chain joins TRBV6-5 to TRBJ2-5; TRBD2 agrees at 7 bases. This CDR3 is built from 12 residues. Germline loops: CDR1 MNHEY, CDR2 SVGAGI. Trimming cost V 8 bases and J 7 bases; bases outside gene matches: 7. The CDR3 here is CASASGGGTQYF. For the CDR3, the DNA is TGTGCCAGCGCTAGCGGTGGGGGGACCCAGTACTTC.

The V and J genes are TRBV27 and TRBJ2-3; a possible D gene is TRBD1 (6 bases). Germline V CDR1 and CDR2: MNHEY, SMNVEV (reference sequence). Trimming pared 1 base from V and 1 base from J, leaving 15 bases between. This CDR3 is 17 amino acids long. Here the CDR3 reads CASSLLGQGKGTDTQYF. The CDR3 DNA reads TGTGCCAGCAGTTTATTAGGGCAGGGGAAGGGCACAGATACGCAGTATTTT.

The chain couples TRBV4-2 to TRBJ2-1, with 9 bases aligning to TRBD2. V shed 4 bases and J 8 bases; nucleotides not matched to a gene: 9. CDR3 length equals 15 residues. CDR1 and CDR2 from the germline V gene are LGHNA and YNFKEQ. The CDR3 is CASSPLGTSSDEQFF. CDR3 nucleotides: TGTGCCAGCAGCCCCCTTGGGACTAGCAGCGATGAGCAGTTCTTC.

This rearrangement joins TRBV21-1 to TRBJ2-3; the table assigns TRBD2, which was not confirmed against the DNA. TRBV21-1 is recorded as a pseudogene. This CDR3 spans 15 amino acids. The DNA for the CDR3 is TGTGCCAGCAGCGACCGAGGGGGGGAACCAGATACGCAGTATTTT. Its translation is CASSDRGGEPDTQYF.

This rearrangement joins TRBV6-5 to TRBJ2-7; TRBD2 agrees at 11 bases. CDR3 length: 13 residues. The V gene end was trimmed by 6 bases and the J gene end by 4 bases; junction bases not matched to a gene: 2. Germline lookup yields CDR1 MNHEY and CDR2 SVGAGI. The CDR3 loop reads CASRTSGNYEQYF. DNA for the CDR3: TGTGCCAGCAGGACTAGCGGGAATTACGAGCAGTACTTC.

The chain combines TRBV6-5 with TRBJ2-7, with TRBD2 matching over 12 bases. The ends lost 3 bases at V and 7 bases at J; junction bases unmatched: 7. The CDR3 loop spans 15 amino acids. Germline-derived CDR1 and CDR2 are MNHEY and SVGAGI. CDR3 region: CASSYQGTSGLEQYF. The CDR3 region has the DNA TGTGCCAGCAGTTATCAAGGGACTAGCGGGCTAGAGCAGTACTTC.